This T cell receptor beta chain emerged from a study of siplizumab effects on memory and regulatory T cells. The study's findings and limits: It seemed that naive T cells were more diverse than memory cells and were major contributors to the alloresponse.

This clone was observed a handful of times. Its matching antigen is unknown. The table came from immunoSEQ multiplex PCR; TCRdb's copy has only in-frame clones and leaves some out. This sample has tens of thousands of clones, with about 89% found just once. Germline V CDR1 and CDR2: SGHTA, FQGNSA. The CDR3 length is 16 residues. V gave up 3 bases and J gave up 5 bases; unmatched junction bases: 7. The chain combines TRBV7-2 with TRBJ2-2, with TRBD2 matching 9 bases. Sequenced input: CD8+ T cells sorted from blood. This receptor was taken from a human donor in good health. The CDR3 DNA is TGTGCCAGCAGCTTGGACTCTAGCGGGATGACCGGGGAGCTGTTTTTT. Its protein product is CASSLDSSGMTGELFF.